This entry is about one TCR beta chain. The donors were adults (healthy and HIV-negative) with no recent acute infections or vaccinations. All the donors were Caucasian adults who lived in Nashville, Tennessee. The germline CDR1 and CDR2 sequences are SGHRS and YFSETQ. The V gene end was trimmed by 4 bases and the J gene end by 9 bases; junction bases not matched to a gene: 7. The CDR3 spans 15 residues. This specimen belongs to a study of shared clonotypes between healthy human individuals. This table comes from immunoSEQ multiplex PCR, and its TCRdb copy is limited to in-frame clones, with some not included. The repertoire holds about 510,000 clones, with about 79% as singletons.

Specimen: PBMCs. The receptor was isolated from a middle-aged woman in good health. Some clones in this sample may be carry-over from other donors' samples. This sequence joins TRBV5-1 and TRBJ2-1, with 13 positions matching TRBD2. The CDR3 protein is CASSPRTSGSGEQFF. CDR3 coding DNA: TGCGCCAGCAGCCCGCGGACTAGCGGGAGCGGTGAGCAGTTCTTC.